These T cell receptor beta chains were read from a single sample in a study of CD8+ T cells in alopecia areata. Some clones are missing from TCRdb's copy, which holds only in-frame ones; the method was immunoSEQ multiplex PCR. Of around 100,000 clones in the sample, roughly three fifths were seen once. Sequenced material: CD4+ T cells sorted from blood, taken at week 24, from a patient treated with tofacitinib. The receptors derive from a human donor with alopecia areata. The CDR3 runs from the conserved cysteine through the conserved F or W.

v_gene	len	j_gene	CDR3aa
TRBV4-2	14	TRBJ2-7	CASSQEQLSYEQYF
TRBV5-1	11	TRBJ1-1	CASSLNTEAFF
TRBV30	14	TRBJ1-6	CAWTPTGGGSPLHF
TRBV29-1	14	TRBJ1-1	CSVERDSQGAEAFF
TRBV6-6	12	TRBJ1-1	CASSLRTEEAFF
TRBV5-6	14	TRBJ2-5	CASSLASASETQYF
TRBV4-3	13	TRBJ1-5	CASSQELGQPQHF
TRBV23-1	16	TRBJ1-4	CASSQSQGGKDEKLFF
TRBV7-9	14	TRBJ2-2	CASSFDRITGELFF
TRBV4-2	16	TRBJ1-6	CASSQEERRVGSPLHF
TRBV29-1	13	TRBJ1-1	CSVGDRVNTEAFF
TRBV7-9	16	TRBJ1-1	CASSFSPDRMNTEAFF
TRBV29-1	14	TRBJ1-1	CSVQPGSQNTEAFF
TRBV30	13	TRBJ1-1	CAWYSRLALKAFF
TRBV19	15	TRBJ2-7	CASSMGTDFLYEQYF
TRBV7-9	13	TRBJ2-2	CASDRSRGGELFF
TRBV7-2	14	TRBJ2-7	CASSLRQGSDEQYF
TRBV7-9	17	TRBJ2-2	CASSSTPGQERDGELFF
TRBV7-9	15	TRBJ2-3	CASSLAGTSDNTQYF
TRBV7-9	10	TRBJ2-3	CASSGDTQYF
TRBV25-1	13	TRBJ1-2	CASSEQTGEGYTF
TRBV7-2	14	TRBJ1-2	CASSIGILNYGYTF
TRBV4-3	14	TRBJ2-7	CASSQVGFIHEQYF
TRBV5-6	13	TRBJ2-1	CASSPRTYNEQFF
TRBV2	15	TRBJ2-3	CATAGVAGGSDTQYF
TRBV6-1	13	TRBJ2-5	CASTAQGRETQYF
TRBV10-3	14	TRBJ1-1	CAISESRGGTEAFF
TRBV6-6	15	TRBJ1-5	CASTHRDSGSMAQHF
TRBV29-1	12	TRBJ1-1	CSVDARNTEAFF
TRBV29-1	13	TRBJ2-3	CSVGHRATDTQYF
TRBV7-9	12	TRBJ2-7	CASSPRDYEQYF
TRBV7-2	13	TRBJ1-2	CASSRDGQYGYTF
TRBV7-2	14	TRBJ1-2	CASIPGGGSYGYTF
TRBV5-1	12	TRBJ2-7	CASSLGAYEQYF
TRBV10-3	13	TRBJ1-1	CAISESIGKIAFF
TRBV9	16	TRBJ2-3	CASSPIGTGGTDTQYF
TRBV5-1	15	TRBJ2-3	CASSLEAGGADTQYF
TRBV2	15	TRBJ1-2	CASSVGTGGDYGYTF
TRBV5-1	15	TRBJ2-5	CASSWGTGGQETQYF
TRBV4-2	17	TRBJ2-3	CASSQGTSGGTVDTQYF
TRBV30	13	TRBJ1-3	CACNTGPGTTIYF
TRBV30	15	TRBJ2-2	CAWSGPGLVTGELFF
TRBV6-5	15	TRBJ2-5	CASSYSTSGQETQYF
TRBV30	12	TRBJ2-4	CAWSYRVDIQYF
TRBV5-1	14	TRBJ2-5	CASSLAVGSETQYF
TRBV7-2	14	TRBJ2-7	CASSRGGTTYEQYF
TRBV7-8	14	TRBJ2-2	CASSTVTNTGELFF
TRBV30	11	TRBJ2-1	CAWSVPREQFF
TRBV18	13	TRBJ1-1	CASSPPDRNQAFF
TRBV6-5	11	TRBJ2-1	CASSLGAEQFF
TRBV5-1	14	TRBJ2-1	CASSFGQRQNEQFF
TRBV7-9	13	TRBJ1-5	CASSLSDRAPQHF
TRBV19	14	TRBJ2-7	CASSRDRGNYEQYF